A selection of T cell receptor beta chains follows, all from one sample in a study of blood T cell repertoires in COVID-19. Sequencing used immunoSEQ multiplex PCR; TCRdb keeps in-frame clones, though not all of them. The sample lists under 200,000 clones; just under 80% were seen once. The sequencing input was peripheral blood. The receptor source for this set is a man between 65 and 80 years old with active or convalescent COVID-19. CDR3s include the opening cysteine and the closing phenylalanine or tryptophan. The D gene is left open where the match is weak.

d_call v_call cdr3_aa
NA TRBV2 CASKKTSESDYGYTF
TRBD1 TRBV30 CAWTGGPGYGYTF
TRBD2 TRBV24-1 CATSDGGLAGGDYTGELFF
NA TRBV30 CAWSLRPNQPQHF
NA TRBV5-4 CASSLAGRGVETQYF
NA TRBV20-1 CSASQLAEYF
TRBD1 TRBV5-1 CASSLRTGGNTEAFF
NA TRBV6-5 CASILQGDQPQHF
NA TRBV10-3 CAISELQAETQYF
NA TRBV7-2 CASSPYAGVNEQFF
TRBD2 TRBV10-3 CAISEAGAEFYEQYF
NA TRBV3-1/TRBV3-2 CASSPRGGYYEQYF
TRBD1 TRBV6-5 CAILRDRSNRYGYTF
TRBD2 TRBV5-1 CASRPTILAGGHNNTGELFF
NA TRBV28 CASRPEVNTEAFF
NA TRBV6-1 CASSEAYRDTSYGYTF
NA TRBV10-3 CAISELSDNSPLHF
TRBD1 TRBV7-2 CASSLRQGLAGNTIYF
NA TRBV19 CASSIDYLAFF
TRBD2 TRBV30 CAWSGSGDSYNEQFF
NA TRBV18 CASSPGRSSYEQYF
TRBD1 TRBV2 CASRGQSYTEAFF
TRBD1 TRBV2 CASRGQIGAQHF
NA TRBV7-9 CASSLEDSYYGYTF
NA TRBV6-5 CASARTVNSPLHF
TRBD2 TRBV5-4 CASSFPGLVIQEFF
TRBD1 TRBV6-5 CATVRDRAENGYTF
NA TRBV27 CASSSPSQGHEKLFF
TRBD2 TRBV14 CASSQGSSGVTGELFF
NA TRBV6-5 CASSRGYGNQPQHF
TRBD1 TRBV6-6 CASSYLSGQRTDTQYF
TRBD1 TRBV18 CASSLRQGESPLHF
TRBD1 TRBV5-4 CASSLDRGPWYF
NA TRBV5-1 CASSSRGYTGELFF
TRBD1 TRBV7-2 CASSADRGEETQYF
NA TRBV19 CASPPSHATLDTQYF
NA TRBV5-1 CASSFSGATTDTQYF
NA TRBV6-5 CASSYSPMGDQPQHF
NA TRBV5-1 CASSLASESSYEQYF
NA TRBV2 CASNQGNTEAFF
TRBD2 TRBV2 CASKSGLAGVTEQFF
TRBD1 TRBV5-1 CASSRGTGDDEQFF
NA TRBV18 CASSPPTVYEQYF
TRBD1 TRBV5-1 CASSPGTGSYWNTEAFF
TRBD2 TRBV10-2 CASCLAGCQTQYF
NA TRBV7-3 CASSLTGGGNTIYF
NA TRBV6-1 CASSEVGLNEQFF
NA TRBV5-4 CASSLGREETQYF
TRBD2 TRBV2 CASNTGTSGMGNTQYF
NA TRBV12-3/TRBV12-4 CASSLDRPGEQYF
NA TRBV12-3/TRBV12-4 CASRRASSYEQYF
TRBD2 TRBV9 CASSPGLAGVQFF
NA TRBV30 CAWSLSENTIYF
TRBD2 TRBV10-1 CASSPGTSYNEQFF
NA TRBV27 CASTTTRASRAYNEQFF
TRBD1 TRBV6-5 CASRGDSDRAFF
NA TRBV6-5 CASTLGGAYGYTF
NA TRBV7-3 CASSLAQGYNEQFF
NA TRBV7-8 CASSLYTDTQYF